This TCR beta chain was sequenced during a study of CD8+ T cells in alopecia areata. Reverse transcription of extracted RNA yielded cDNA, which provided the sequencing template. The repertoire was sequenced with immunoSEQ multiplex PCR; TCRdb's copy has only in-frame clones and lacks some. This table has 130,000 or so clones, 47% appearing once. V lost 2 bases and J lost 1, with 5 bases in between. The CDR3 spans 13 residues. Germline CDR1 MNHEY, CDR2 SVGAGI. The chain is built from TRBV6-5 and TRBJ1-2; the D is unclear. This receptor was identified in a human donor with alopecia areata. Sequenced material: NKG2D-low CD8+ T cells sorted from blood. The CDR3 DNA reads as TGTGCCAGCAGTTACACCGTTAACTATGGCTACACCTTC. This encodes CASSYTVNYGYTF.